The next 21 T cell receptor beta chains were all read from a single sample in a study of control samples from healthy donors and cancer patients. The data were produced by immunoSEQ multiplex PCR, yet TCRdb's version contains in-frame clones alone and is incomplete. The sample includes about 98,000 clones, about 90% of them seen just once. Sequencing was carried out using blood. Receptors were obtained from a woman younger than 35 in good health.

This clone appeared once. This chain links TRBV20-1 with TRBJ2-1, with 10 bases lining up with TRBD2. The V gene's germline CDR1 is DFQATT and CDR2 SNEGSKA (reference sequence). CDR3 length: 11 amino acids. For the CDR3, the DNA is TGCGGGCTAGCGGGAGATTATGAGCAGTTCTTC. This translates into CGLAGDYEQFF.

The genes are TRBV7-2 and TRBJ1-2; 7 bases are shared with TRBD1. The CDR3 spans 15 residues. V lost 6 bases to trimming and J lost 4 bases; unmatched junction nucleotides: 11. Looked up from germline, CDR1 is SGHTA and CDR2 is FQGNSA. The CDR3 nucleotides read TGTGCCAGCAGTTACACCTCACAGGGGTCCTATGGCTACACCTTC. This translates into CASSYTSQGSYGYTF.

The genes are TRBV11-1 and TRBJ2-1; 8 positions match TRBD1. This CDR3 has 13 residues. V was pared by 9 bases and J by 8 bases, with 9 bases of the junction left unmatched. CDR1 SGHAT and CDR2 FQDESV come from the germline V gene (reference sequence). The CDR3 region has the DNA TGTGCCAGTAGACAGGGGAGAGTCTATGAGCAGTTCTTC. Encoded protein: CASRQGRVYEQFF.

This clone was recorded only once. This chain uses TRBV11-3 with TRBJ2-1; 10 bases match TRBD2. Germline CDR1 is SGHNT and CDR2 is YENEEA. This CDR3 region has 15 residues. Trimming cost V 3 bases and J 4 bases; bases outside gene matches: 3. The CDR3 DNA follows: TGTGCCAGCAGCTTCAGCGGGAGGGCTTACAATGAGCAGTTCTTC. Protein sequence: CASSFSGRAYNEQFF.

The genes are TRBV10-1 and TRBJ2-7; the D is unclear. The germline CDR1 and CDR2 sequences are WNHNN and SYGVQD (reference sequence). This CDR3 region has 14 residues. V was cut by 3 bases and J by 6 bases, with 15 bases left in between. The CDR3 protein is CASSEQDKGAEQYF. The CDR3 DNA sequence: TGCGCCAGCAGTGAACAAGATAAGGGTGCCGAGCAGTACTTC.

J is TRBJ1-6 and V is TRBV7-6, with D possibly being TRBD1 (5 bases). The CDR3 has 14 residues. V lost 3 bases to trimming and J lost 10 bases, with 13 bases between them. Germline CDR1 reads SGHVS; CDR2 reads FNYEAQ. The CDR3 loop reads CASSFGGVGSPLHF. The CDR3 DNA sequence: TGTGCCAGCAGCTTCGGGGGTGTTGGGTCACCCCTCCACTTT.

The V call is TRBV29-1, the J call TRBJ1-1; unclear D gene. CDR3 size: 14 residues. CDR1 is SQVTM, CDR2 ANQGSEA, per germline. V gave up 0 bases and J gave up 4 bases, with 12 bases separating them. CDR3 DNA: TGCAGCGTTGAAGAGGTTTTCTGGGGCACTGAAGCTTTCTTT. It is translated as CSVEEVFWGTEAFF.

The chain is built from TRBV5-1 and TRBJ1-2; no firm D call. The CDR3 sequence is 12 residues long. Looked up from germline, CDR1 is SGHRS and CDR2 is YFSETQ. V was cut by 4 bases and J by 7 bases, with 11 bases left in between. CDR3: CASSPDVSGYTF. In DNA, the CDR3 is TGCGCCAGCAGCCCGGACGTCTCTGGCTACACCTTC.

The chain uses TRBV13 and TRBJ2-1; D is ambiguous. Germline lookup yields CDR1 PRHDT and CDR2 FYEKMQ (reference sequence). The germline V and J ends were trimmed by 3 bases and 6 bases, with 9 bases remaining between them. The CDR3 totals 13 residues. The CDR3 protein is CASSFAVGNEQFF. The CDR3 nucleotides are TGTGCCAGCAGCTTCGCTGTCGGCAATGAGCAGTTCTTC.

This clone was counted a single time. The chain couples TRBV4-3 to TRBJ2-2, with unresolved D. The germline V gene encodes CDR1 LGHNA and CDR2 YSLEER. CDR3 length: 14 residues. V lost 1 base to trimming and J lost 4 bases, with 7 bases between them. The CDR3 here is CASSQAGATGELFF. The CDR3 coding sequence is TGCGCCAGCAGCCAAGCTGGAGCCACCGGGGAGCTGTTTTTT.

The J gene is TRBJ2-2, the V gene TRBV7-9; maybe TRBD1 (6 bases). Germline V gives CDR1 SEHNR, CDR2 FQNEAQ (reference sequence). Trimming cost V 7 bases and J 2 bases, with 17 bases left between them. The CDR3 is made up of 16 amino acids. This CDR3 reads CASIPGANLNTGELFF. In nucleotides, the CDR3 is TGTGCCAGCATACCAGGGGCAAACTTAAACACCGGGGAGCTGTTTTTT.

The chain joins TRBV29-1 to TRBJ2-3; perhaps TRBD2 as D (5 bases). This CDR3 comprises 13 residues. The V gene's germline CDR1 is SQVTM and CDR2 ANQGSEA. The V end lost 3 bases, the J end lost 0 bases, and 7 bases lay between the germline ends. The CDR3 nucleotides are TGCAGCGTTGAGAGGGAAAGCACAGATACGCAGTATTTT. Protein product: CSVERESTDTQYF.

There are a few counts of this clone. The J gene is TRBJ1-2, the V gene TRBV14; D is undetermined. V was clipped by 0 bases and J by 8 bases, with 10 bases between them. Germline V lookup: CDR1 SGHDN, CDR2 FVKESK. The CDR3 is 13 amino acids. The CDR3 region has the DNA TGTGCCAGCAGCCAAGATCGGGGAAGAGGCTACACCTTC. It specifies CASSQDRGRGYTF. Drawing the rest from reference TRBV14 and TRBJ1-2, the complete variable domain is EAGVTQFPSHSVIEKGQTVTLRCDPISGHDNLYWYRRVMGKEIKFLLHFVKESKQDESGMPNNRFLAERTGGTYSTLKVQPAELEDSGVYFCASSQDRGRGYTFGSGTRLTVV.

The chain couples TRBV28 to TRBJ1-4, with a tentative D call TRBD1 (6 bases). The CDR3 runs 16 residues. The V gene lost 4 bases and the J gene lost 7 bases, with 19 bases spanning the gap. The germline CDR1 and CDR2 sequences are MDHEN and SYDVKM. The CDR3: CASSSSPGGLSEKLFF. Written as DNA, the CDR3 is TGTGCCAGCAGTTCCTCTCCTGGGGGCCTAAGTGAAAAACTGTTTTTT.

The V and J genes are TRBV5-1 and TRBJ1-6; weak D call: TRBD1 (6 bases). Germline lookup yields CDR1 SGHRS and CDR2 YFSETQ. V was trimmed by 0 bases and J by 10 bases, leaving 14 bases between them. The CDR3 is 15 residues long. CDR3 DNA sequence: TGCGCCAGCAGCTTGGCTACACAGGGTATATCACCCCTCCACTTT. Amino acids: CASSLATQGISPLHF.

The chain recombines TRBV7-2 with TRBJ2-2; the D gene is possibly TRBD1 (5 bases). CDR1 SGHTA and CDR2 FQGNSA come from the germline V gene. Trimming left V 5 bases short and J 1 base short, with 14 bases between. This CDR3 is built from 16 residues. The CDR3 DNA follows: TGTGCCAGCAGCCACGCTGTGGGGCGGAACACCGGGGAGCTGTTTTTT. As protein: CASSHAVGRNTGELFF.

CDR3 in amino acids: CAWSVQGANNSPLHF. The CDR3 DNA is TGTGCCTGGAGTGTACAGGGGGCGAATAATTCACCCCTCCACTTT. This sequence joins TRBV30 and TRBJ1-6; 9 positions agree with TRBD1. V shed 0 bases and J 5 bases; nucleotides not matched to a gene: 2. CDR1 GTSNPN and CDR2 SVGIG come from the germline V gene (reference sequence). The CDR3 consists of 15 residues.

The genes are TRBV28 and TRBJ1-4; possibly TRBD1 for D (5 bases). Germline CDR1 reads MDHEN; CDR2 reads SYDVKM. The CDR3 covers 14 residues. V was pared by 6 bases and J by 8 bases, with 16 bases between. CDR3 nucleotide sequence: TGTGCCAGCAGCTACAGGTACCTAAAGGAAAAACTGTTTTTT. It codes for CASSYRYLKEKLFF.

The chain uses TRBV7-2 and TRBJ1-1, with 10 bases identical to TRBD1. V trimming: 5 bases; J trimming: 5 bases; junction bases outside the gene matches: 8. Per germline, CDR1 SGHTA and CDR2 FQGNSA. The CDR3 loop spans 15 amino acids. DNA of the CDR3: TGTGCCAGCAGCCTTGAGGGACAGGGGCTGACTGAAGCTTTCTTT. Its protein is CASSLEGQGLTEAFF. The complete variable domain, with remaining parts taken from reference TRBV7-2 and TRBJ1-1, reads GAGVSQSPSNKVTEKGKDVELRCDPISGHTALYWYRQSLGQGLEFLIYFQGNSAPDKSGLPSDRFSAERTGGSVSTLTIQRTQQEDSAVYLCASSLEGQGLTEAFFGQGTRLTVV.

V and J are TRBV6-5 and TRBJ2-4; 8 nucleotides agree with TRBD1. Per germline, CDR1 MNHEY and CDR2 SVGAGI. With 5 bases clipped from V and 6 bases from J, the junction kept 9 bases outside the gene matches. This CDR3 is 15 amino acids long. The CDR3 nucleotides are TGTGCCAGCAGTCCCACCCAGGGGGCTAGAAACATTCAGTACTTC. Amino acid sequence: CASSPTQGARNIQYF.

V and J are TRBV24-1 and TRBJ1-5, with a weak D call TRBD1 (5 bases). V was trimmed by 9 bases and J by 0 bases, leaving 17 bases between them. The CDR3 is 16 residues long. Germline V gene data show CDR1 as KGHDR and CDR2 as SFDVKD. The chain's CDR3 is CATSSSGRSSNQPQHF. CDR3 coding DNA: TGTGCCACCTCATCTTCGGGACGGTCTAGCAATCAGCCCCAGCATTTT.